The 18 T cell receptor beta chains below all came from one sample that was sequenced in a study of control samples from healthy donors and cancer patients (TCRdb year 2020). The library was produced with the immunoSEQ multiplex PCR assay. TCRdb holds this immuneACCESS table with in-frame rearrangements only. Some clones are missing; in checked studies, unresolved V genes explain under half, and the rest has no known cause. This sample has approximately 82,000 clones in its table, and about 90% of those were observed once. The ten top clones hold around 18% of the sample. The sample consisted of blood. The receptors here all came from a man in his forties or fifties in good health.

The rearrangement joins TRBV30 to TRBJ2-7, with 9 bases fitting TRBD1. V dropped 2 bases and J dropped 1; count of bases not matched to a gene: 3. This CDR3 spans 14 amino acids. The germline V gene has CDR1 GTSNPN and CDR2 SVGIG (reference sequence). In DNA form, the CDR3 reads TGTGCCTGGAGTTCCGGGACAGGGTCCTACGAGCAGTACTTC. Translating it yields CAWSSGTGSYEQYF.

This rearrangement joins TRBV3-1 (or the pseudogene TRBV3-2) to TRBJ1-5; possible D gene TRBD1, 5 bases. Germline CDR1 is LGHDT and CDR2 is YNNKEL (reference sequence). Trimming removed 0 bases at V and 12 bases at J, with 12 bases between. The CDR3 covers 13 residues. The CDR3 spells CASSQEPQGHQHF. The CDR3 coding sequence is TGTGCCAGCAGCCAAGAACCTCAGGGTCACCAGCATTTT.

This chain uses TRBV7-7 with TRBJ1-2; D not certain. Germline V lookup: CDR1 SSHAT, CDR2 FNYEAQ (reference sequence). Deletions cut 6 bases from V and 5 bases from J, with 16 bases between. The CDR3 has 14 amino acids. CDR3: CASRPEGSDYGYTF. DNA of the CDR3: TGTGCCAGCAGACCCGAAGGCAGTGATTATGGCTACACCTTC. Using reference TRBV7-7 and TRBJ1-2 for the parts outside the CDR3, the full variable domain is GAGVSQSPRYKVTKRGQDVTLRCDPISSHATLYWYQQALGQGPEFLTYFNYEAQPDKSGLPSDRFSAERPEGSISTLTIQRTEQRDSAMYRCASRPEGSDYGYTFGSGTRLTVV.

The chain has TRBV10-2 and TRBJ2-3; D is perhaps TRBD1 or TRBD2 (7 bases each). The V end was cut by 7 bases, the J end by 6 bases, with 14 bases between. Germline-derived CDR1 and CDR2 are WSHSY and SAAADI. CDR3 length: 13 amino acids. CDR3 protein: CASMGGGWDTQYF. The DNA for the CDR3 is TGCGCCAGCATGGGAGGGGGCTGGGATACGCAGTATTTT.

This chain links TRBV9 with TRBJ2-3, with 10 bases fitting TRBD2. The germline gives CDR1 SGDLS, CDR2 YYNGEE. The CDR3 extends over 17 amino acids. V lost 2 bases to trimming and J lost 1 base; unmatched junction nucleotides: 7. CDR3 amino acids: CASSVFSSGGGTDTQYF. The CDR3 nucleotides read TGTGCCAGCAGCGTCTTTTCTAGCGGGGGTGGCACAGATACGCAGTATTTT.

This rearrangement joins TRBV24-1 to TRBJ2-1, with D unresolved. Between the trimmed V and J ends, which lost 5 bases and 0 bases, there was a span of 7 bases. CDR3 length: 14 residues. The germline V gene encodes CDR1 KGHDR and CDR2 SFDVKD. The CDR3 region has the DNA TGTGCCACCAGTGCGGTGGGCTCCTACAATGAGCAGTTCTTC. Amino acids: CATSAVGSYNEQFF.

CDR3 sequence: CASGRWGDGKYF. The CDR3 coding sequence is TGTGCCAGCGGACGTTGGGGGGACGGGAAGTACTTC. The J gene is TRBJ2-7, the V gene TRBV9; TRBD2 is a possible D gene (6 bases). The CDR3 is 12 residues long. V dropped 7 bases and J dropped 11 bases, with 19 bases sitting between them. Germline CDR1 is SGDLS and CDR2 is YYNGEE.

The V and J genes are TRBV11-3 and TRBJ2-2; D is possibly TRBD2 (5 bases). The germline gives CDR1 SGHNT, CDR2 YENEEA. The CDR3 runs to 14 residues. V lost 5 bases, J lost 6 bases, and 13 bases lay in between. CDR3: CASSTDLRAGELFF. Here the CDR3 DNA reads TGTGCCAGCAGCACCGACCTGCGGGCCGGGGAGCTGTTTTTT.

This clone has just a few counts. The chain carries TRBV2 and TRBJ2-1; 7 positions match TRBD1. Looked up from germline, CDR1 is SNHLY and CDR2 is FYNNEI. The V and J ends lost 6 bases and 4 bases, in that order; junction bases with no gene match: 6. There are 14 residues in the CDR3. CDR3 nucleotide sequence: TGTGCCAGCAGGGGGACAGACTTATACAATGAGCAGTTCTTC. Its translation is CASRGTDLYNEQFF. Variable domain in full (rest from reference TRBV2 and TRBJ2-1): EPEVTQTPSHQVTQMGQEVILRCVPISNHLYFYWYRQILGQKVEFLVSFYNNEISEKSEIFDDQFSVERPDGSNFTLKIRSTKLEDSAMYFCASRGTDLYNEQFFGPGTRLTVL.

For the CDR3, the DNA is TGTGCCAGCAGCTTAGTAGTGGTTACAGATACGCAGTATTTT. It encodes CASSLVVVTDTQYF. The chain employs TRBV7-2 and TRBJ2-3, with D hard to call. Germline V gives CDR1 SGHTA, CDR2 FQGNSA. The CDR3 extends over 14 amino acids. V lost 1 base and J lost 3, with 8 bases in between.

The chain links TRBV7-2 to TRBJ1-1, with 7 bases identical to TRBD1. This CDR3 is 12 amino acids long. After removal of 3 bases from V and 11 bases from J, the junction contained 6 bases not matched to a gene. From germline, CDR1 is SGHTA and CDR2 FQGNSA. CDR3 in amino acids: CASSLTGSVAFF. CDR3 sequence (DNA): TGTGCCAGCAGCTTGACAGGGAGTGTGGCTTTCTTT.

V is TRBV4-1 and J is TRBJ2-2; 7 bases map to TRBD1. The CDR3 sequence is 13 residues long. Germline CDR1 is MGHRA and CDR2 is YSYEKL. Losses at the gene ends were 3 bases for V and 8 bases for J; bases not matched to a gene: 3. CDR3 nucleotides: TGCGCCAGCAGCCATGGGACAGTGGGGGAGCTGTTTTTT. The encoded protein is CASSHGTVGELFF.

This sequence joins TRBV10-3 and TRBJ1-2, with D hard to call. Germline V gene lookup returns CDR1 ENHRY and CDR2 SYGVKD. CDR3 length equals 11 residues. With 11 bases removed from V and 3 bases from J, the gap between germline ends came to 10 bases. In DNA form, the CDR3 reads TGTGCCGCCCCCTGGGACTATGGCTACACCTTC. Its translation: CAAPWDYGYTF.

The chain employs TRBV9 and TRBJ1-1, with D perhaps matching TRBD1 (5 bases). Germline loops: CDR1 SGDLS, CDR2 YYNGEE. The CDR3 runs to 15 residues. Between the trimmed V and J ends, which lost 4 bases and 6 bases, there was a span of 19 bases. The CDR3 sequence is CASSPRWGERAEAFF. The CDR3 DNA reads TGTGCCAGCAGCCCCCGATGGGGGGAGAGGGCTGAAGCTTTCTTT.

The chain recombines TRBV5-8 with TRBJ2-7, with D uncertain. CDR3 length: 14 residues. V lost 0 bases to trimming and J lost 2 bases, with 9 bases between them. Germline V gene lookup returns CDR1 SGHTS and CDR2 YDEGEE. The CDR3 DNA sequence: TGTGCCAGCAGCTTGGGGACGGGTACCTACGAGCAGTACTTC. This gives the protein CASSLGTGTYEQYF.

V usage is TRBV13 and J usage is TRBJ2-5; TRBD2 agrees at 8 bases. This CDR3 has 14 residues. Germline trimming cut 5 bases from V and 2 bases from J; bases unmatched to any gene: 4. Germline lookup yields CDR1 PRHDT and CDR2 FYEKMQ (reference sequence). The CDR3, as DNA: TGTGCCAGCAGCCAAACTAGCGGACAAGAGACCCAGTACTTC. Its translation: CASSQTSGQETQYF. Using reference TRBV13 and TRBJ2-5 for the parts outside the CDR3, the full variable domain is AAGVIQSPRHLIKEKRETATLKCYPIPRHDTVYWYQQGPGQDPQFLISFYEKMQSDKGSIPDRFSAQQFSDYHSELNMSSLELGDSALYFCASSQTSGQETQYFGPGTRLLVL.

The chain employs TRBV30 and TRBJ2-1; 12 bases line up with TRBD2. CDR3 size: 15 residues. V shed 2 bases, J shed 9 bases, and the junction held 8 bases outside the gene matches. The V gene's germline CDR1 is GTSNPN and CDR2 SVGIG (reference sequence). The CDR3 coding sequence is TGTGCCTGGAGTTGGAGTCTAGCGGGAGGGGCTGAGCAGTTCTTC. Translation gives CAWSWSLAGGAEQFF.

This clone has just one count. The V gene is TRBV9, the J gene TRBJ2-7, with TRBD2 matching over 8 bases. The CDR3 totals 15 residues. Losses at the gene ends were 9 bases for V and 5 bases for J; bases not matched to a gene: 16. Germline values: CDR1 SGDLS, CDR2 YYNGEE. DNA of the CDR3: TGTGCCAACTCGAATCGGGGGGGCCCCCCCCACGAGCAGTACGTC. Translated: CANSNRGGPPHEQYV.